The rows below give T cell receptor beta chains drawn from one sample of a study of blood T cells in healthy people across ages. TCRdb fed the 5' RACE reads into MiXCR, producing one record per CDR3 protein. In the table there are 700,000 or so distinct CDR3 sequences, roughly 20% of which are singletons. Sequencing was carried out using blood. The receptors come from a man aged 65-85 years in good health. Both conserved end residues are part of each CDR3. The D gene is left open where the match is weak. For some rows the clone size is stated as once, few or many, or as a class when expanded; others skip it.

v_call,d_call,clone_size,j_call,cdr3_aa,cdr3_nt
TRBV12-3/TRBV12-4,TRBD1,few,TRBJ1-1,CASSPTGGRGTEAFF,TGTGCCAGCAGTCCTACAGGGGGACGCGGCACTGAAGCTTTCTTT
TRBV5-1,TRBD2,NA,TRBJ2-3,CASSLTSGGGLDTQYF,TGCGCCAGCAGCTTGACTAGCGGGGGGGGCCTCGATACGCAGTATTTT
TRBV7-2,NA,NA,TRBJ1-4,CASSSRLSGNEKLFF,TGTGCCAGCAGCTCCCGGCTGTCCGGGAATGAAAAACTGTTTTTT
TRBV7-2,TRBD1,NA,TRBJ2-5,CASSLELYQGVVF,TGTGCCAGCAGCTTAGAGCTTTACCAGGGGGTTGTTTTC
TRBV12-3/TRBV12-4,TRBD2,many,TRBJ2-1,CASRVGTSRNEQFF,TGTGCCAGCAGGGTAGGGACTAGTAGGAATGAGCAGTTCTTC
TRBV20-1,TRBD1,few,TRBJ1-2,CSAGRDRVVGYTF,TGCAGTGCTGGCCGGGACAGGGTAGTAGGCTACACCTTC
TRBV28,TRBD1,NA,TRBJ1-2,CASSGLGTGANYGYTF,TGTGCCAGCAGTGGTCTTGGGACAGGGGCTAACTATGGCTACACCTTC
TRBV6-2/TRBV6-3,NA,few,TRBJ2-4,CASSPNRGLDIQYF,TGTGCCAGCAGCCCAAACAGGGGACTGGACATTCAGTACTTC
TRBV5-1,NA,NA,TRBJ2-1,CASSSWDPPRNEQFF,TGCGCCAGCAGCTCGTGGGATCCGCCGCGCAATGAGCAGTTCTTC
TRBV12-3/TRBV12-4,TRBD1,many,TRBJ1-2,CASSLVGTAGYGYTF,TGTGCCAGCAGTTTAGTCGGGACAGCAGGTTATGGCTACACCTTC
TRBV5-1,NA,few,TRBJ2-3,CASSLGLDADTQYF,TGCGCCAGCAGCTTGGGACTAGACGCAGATACGCAGTATTTT
TRBV2,NA,NA,TRBJ2-1,CASSVSRGHNEQFF,TGTGCCAGCAGTGTAAGTCGGGGCCACAATGAGCAGTTCTTC
TRBV11-2,TRBD2,NA,TRBJ2-1,CASSSSAGGFIGQFF,TGTGCCAGCAGCTCATCAGCGGGGGGGTTTATAGGGCAGTTCTTC
TRBV29-1,NA,NA,TRBJ2-2,CSVARGGTNTGELFF,TGCAGCGTTGCGCGGGGAGGAACGAACACCGGGGAGCTGTTTTTT
TRBV7-9,TRBD1,NA,TRBJ1-1,CTSSKSITGDPEAFF,TGTACCAGCAGCAAATCGATAACAGGGGATCCTGAAGCTTTCTTT
TRBV3-1,TRBD2,few,TRBJ2-1,CASSQFQIAGGPEQFF,TGTGCCAGCAGCCAGTTTCAGATAGCGGGGGGGCCTGAGCAGTTCTTC
TRBV28,TRBD2,NA,TRBJ2-1,CASRGGDSRLNEQFF,TGTGCCAGCAGGGGAGGGGACTCGAGACTCAATGAGCAGTTCTTC
TRBV12-3/TRBV12-4,NA,many,TRBJ2-5,CASSFYSAGETQYF,TGTGCCAGCAGTTTTTATAGTGCCGGGGAGACCCAGTACTTC
TRBV19,TRBD1,few,TRBJ1-2,CASSSDRMNYGYTF,TGTGCCAGTAGTTCGGACAGGATGAACTATGGCTACACCTTC
TRBV12-3/TRBV12-4,NA,few,TRBJ2-5,CASSFGTPETQYF,TGTGCCAGCAGTTTTGGGACTCCAGAGACCCAGTACTTC
TRBV6-5,NA,NA,TRBJ1-2,CASRPGPSGDYGYTF,TGTGCCAGCAGGCCGGGCCCCTCGGGAGACTATGGCTACACCTTC
TRBV2,NA,NA,TRBJ2-3,CASKDWGRGTDTQYF,TGTGCCAGCAAGGATTGGGGGCGCGGCACAGATACGCAGTATTTT
TRBV6-5,NA,few,TRBJ2-3,CASIRRKGTDTQYF,TGTGCCAGCATTAGGAGGAAGGGCACAGATACGCAGTATTTT
TRBV14,NA,NA,TRBJ2-5,CASSQDSQSRETQYF,TGTGCCAGCAGCCAAGACTCTCAGAGTAGAGAGACCCAGTACTTC
TRBV9,NA,NA,TRBJ1-4,CASSVEAGANEKLFF,TGTGCCAGCAGCGTAGAGGCCGGGGCAAATGAAAAACTGTTTTTT
TRBV20-1,TRBD1,NA,TRBJ2-1,CSARDQGQGPHNEQFF,TGCAGTGCTAGGGACCAGGGACAGGGGCCCCACAATGAGCAGTTCTTC
TRBV6-1,NA,NA,TRBJ1-2,CASSEVERYGYTF,TGTGCCAGCAGTGAAGTGGAGAGATATGGCTACACCTTC